The TCR beta chain described here comes from a study of blood T cell repertoires in COVID-19. Overall study context: Collection of acute and convalescent COVID-19 samples took place in the United States, Italy and Spain. The cDNA or gDNA used as material had been derived from T cells, B-cell-depleted T cells, or PBMCs.

V gave up 5 bases and J gave up 4 bases, with 15 bases separating them. Germline V gene data show CDR1 as MNHEY and CDR2 as SMNVEV (reference sequence). The CDR3 extends over 15 amino acids. Authors' methods: Reference gene primer amplification yielded estimated nucleated cell counts. Data came from immunoSEQ multiplex PCR; TCRdb stores just in-frame clones and leaves some out. V and J calls and clone size are copied from that table; D and trimming were computed from the DNA. The repertoire has more than 95,000 clones, approximately 80% of them found once; the top ten carry roughly 29%. The chain combines TRBV27 with TRBJ2-1, with D perhaps TRBD1 (5 bases). This sequence was found in a man aged 60 to 69 with acute or convalescent COVID-19. Sequenced input: peripheral blood. The CDR3 DNA follows: TGTGCCAGCAGTCCCTCAGGGAAAGGGTACAATGAGCAGTTCTTC. Translated, it gives CASSPSGKGYNEQFF.